Detailed here is one TCR beta chain. What it binds is not known. RNA transcripts served as the template for amplifying TCR beta CDR3 regions. HTBI primers were employed in a first-round RT-PCR of the TCR CDR3. MiXCR, run by TCRdb on the multiplex PCR reads, gives a single entry per CDR3 protein. The table has 300,000 to 450,000 distinct CDR3 sequences, more than 15% seen once. Lactation, pregnancy, other autoimmune disease or uncontrolled infection led to exclusion of patients. Over 8 ml fresh peripheral blood yielded the PBMCs. This entry comes from a study of T cells in Graves' hyperthyroidism and ophthalmopathy. Turning to the study itself: Peripheral blood was collected at initial diagnosis, before any treatment.

This CDR3 is built from 15 residues. Trimming took 1 base from V and 6 from J; bases not matched to a gene: 8. Germline-derived CDR1 and CDR2 are GTSNPN and SVGIG (reference sequence). Findings and caveats of the study: In blood, most of the thyroid clonotypes expanded above 0.001 were also present.

This chain connects TRBV30 to TRBJ1-4, with TRBD1 matching 7 bases. The TCR sequence derives from a woman aged 18 to 35 with Graves' hyperthyroidism that later progressed to Graves' ophthalmopathy. Sequenced input: blood. The CDR3 loop reads CAWSALGQPDEKLFF. The CDR3 DNA is TGTGCCTGGAGTGCCCTGGGACAGCCGGATGAAAAACTGTTTTTT.